The clone carrying this T cell receptor (beta chain) has just a few counts. Its antigen remains unidentified. The data belong to a study of identical twins. V lost 0 bases and J 3 bases, leaving 12 bases between the germline ends. CDR3 size: 15 residues. Germline CDR1 DFQATT, CDR2 SNEGSKA (reference sequence). TCRdb independently ran MiXCR on the 5' RACE reads; one entry per CDR3 protein. Here the sample spans around 510,000 distinct CDR3 sequences, 14% being singletons. All donors were healthy, and all were Caucasian. Notes on the study in general: Cord blood beta clonotypes that were abundant carried fewer insertions, and memory repertoires showed no such trend.

The same sample was also used in a study of yellow fever vaccine responses in identical twins.

The origin of this receptor is a woman aged 18-29 years in good health. J is TRBJ1-5 and V is TRBV20-1, with no clear D. Material: CD4+ T cells sorted from blood. CDR3 protein: CSARDRGKDNQPQHF. The CDR3 DNA sequence: TGCAGTGCTAGAGACCGTGGGAAAGACAATCAGCCCCAGCATTTT.